These 6 T cell receptor beta chains came from one sample sequenced in a study of tumor-infiltrating lymphocytes in primary liver carcinoma. Using a constant-region primer together with ProtoScript II reverse transcriptase, TCR beta cDNA was made from approximately 0.55 ug of total RNA. Library construction for TCR beta comprised three nested multiplex PCR rounds performed with slightly modified ARM-PCR. The first two PCR rounds, around 11 cycles each, used TRBV1-TRBV30 forward primers and a C-beta reverse primer. Each CDR3 protein is one row after TCRdb ran MiXCR on the multiplex PCR reads. The top ten clones hold over 15% of a sample with 310,000 or so distinct CDR3 sequences, around three fifths of them seen once. Out of unsorted whole blood came the blood RNA, and germline DNA was extracted as well. Sequencing was carried out using peripheral blood. The receptors stem from a woman in her 30s with primary liver carcinoma and hepatitis B virus infection.

V gene TRBV6-5 combines with J gene TRBJ2-1; TRBD1 agrees at 9 bases. The CDR3 runs 11 residues. In germline, CDR1 is MNHEY, CDR2 SVGAGI. J gave up 9 bases and V 10 bases, and 4 bases lay outside the gene matches. The CDR3 here is CATRQGGEQFF. The DNA of the CDR3 is TGTGCCACCCGACAGGGGGGTGAGCAGTTCTTC.

This clonotype was seen many times. The chain has TRBV4-1 and TRBJ1-4; 8 positions agree with TRBD1. V shed 6 bases and J 5 bases; nucleotides not matched to a gene: 5. Germline CDR1 and CDR2: MGHRA and YSYEKL. The CDR3 is 14 amino acids. The CDR3 DNA sequence: TGCGCCAGCAGACCGGACAGGGCAAATGAAAAACTGTTTTTT. This gives the protein CASRPDRANEKLFF.

The sample holds a few counts of this clonotype. In nucleotides, the CDR3 is TGTGCCAGCAGTACCGTCCGGGCTGGGGACTACGAGCAGTACTTC. Amino acids: CASSTVRAGDYEQYF. The J gene is TRBJ2-7, the V gene TRBV6-1, with no clear D. Germline values: CDR1 MNHNS, CDR2 SASEGT. CDR3 length: 15 amino acids. Trimming took off 5 bases at V and 3 bases at J, with 17 bases between the two ends.

On this clonotype: This clone may be a read error of a much larger clone one base away. The rearrangement uses TRBV12-3 or TRBV12-4 and TRBJ2-7; D may be TRBD2 (5 bases). This CDR3 has 14 amino acids. Here the CDR3 DNA reads TGTGCCAGCAGTCAACGAGAAGGGAGCTACGAGGAGTACTTC. Translated: CASSQREGSYEEYF.

This clonotype was observed a few times. V is TRBV6-5 and J is TRBJ1-6; D unresolved. The CDR3 is 13 residues long. Trimming removed 2 bases from V and 8 bases from J, with 7 bases in between. Germline CDR1 reads MNHEY; CDR2 reads SVGAGI. CDR3 DNA sequence: TGTGCCAGCAGTTACCGGGCGGATTCACCCCTCCACTTT. It yields the protein CASSYRADSPLHF.

Concerning this clonotype itself: Since the CDR3 does not end with the conserved phenylalanine or tryptophan, this likely comes from a read error. V usage is TRBV11-1 and J usage is TRBJ2-5, with D possibly matching TRBD2 (5 bases). This CDR3 is built from 15 residues. CDR1 and CDR2 from the germline V gene are SGHAT and FQDESV (reference sequence). CDR3 sequence reads: CASSSSGGHQETQYS. The CDR3, as DNA: TGCGCCAGCAGTTCTTCAGGAGGCCACCAAGAGACCCAGTACTCC.